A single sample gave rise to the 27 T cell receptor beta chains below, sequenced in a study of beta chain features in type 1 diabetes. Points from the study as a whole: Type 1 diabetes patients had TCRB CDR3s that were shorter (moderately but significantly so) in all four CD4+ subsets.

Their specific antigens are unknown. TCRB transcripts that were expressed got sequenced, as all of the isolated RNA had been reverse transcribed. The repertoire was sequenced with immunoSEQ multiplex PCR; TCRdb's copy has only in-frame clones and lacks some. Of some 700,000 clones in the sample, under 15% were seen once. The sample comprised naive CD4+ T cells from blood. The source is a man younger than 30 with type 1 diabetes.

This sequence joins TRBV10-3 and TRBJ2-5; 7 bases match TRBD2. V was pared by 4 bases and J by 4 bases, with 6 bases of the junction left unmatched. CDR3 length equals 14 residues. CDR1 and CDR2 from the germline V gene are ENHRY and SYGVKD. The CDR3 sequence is CAISAFGEGETQYF. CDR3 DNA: TGTGCCATCAGTGCGTTCGGGGAGGGAGAGACCCAGTACTTC.

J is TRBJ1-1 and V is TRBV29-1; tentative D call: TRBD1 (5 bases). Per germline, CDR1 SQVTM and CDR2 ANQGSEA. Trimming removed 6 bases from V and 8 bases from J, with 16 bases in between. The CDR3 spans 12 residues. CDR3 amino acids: CSVGRLGTEAFF. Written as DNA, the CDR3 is TGCAGCGTGGGGAGGTTAGGGACCGAAGCTTTCTTT.

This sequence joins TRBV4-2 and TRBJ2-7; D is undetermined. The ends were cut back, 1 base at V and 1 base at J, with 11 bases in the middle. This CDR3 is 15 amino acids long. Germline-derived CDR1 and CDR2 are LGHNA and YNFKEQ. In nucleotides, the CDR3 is TGTGCCAGCAGCCAAGTCGCAGAGTCTTCCTACGAGCAGTACTTC. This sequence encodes CASSQVAESSYEQYF.

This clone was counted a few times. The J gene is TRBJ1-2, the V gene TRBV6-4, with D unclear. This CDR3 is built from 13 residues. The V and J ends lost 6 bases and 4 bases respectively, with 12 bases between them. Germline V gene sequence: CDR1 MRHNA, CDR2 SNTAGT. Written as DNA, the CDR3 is TGTGCCAGCAGCCAAGGGAGCGGCTATGGCTACACCTTC. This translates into CASSQGSGYGYTF.

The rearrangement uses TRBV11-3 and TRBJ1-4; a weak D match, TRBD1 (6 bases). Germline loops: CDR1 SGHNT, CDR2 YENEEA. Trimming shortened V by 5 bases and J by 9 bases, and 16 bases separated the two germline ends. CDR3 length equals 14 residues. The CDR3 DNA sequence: TGTGCCAGCAGCCTCGAACAGGGACGGCAAAAACTGTTTTTT. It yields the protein CASSLEQGRQKLFF.

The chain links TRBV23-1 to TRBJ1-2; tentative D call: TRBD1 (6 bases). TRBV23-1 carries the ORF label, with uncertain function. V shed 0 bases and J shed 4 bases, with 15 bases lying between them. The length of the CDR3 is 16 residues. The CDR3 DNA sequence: TGCGCCAGCAGTCAATCGGACCCAGGGGAGGGCTATGGCTACACCTTC. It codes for CASSQSDPGEGYGYTF.

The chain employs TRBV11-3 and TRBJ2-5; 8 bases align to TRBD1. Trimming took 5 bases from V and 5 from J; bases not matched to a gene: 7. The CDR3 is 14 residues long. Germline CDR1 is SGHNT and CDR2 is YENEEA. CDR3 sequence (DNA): TGTGCCAGCAGCGGCCAGGGGGCCAGTGAGACCCAGTACTTC. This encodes CASSGQGASETQYF.

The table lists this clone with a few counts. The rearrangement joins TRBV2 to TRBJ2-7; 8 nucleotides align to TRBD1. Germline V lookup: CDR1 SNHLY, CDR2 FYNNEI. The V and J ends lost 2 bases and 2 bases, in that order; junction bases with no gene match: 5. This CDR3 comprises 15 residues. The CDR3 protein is CASSELGTGTYEQYF. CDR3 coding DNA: TGTGCCAGCAGTGAATTGGGGACAGGTACCTACGAGCAGTACTTC.

CDR3 sequence: CASSDPKQGSNQPQHF. The CDR3 DNA is TGTGCCAGCAGTGACCCCAAGCAGGGAAGCAATCAGCCCCAGCATTTT. The chain joins TRBV25-1 to TRBJ1-5, with a weak D call TRBD1 (5 bases). Germline-derived CDR1 and CDR2 are MGHDK and SYGVNS. The CDR3 length is 16 residues. V was clipped by 3 bases and J by 1 base, with 13 bases between them.

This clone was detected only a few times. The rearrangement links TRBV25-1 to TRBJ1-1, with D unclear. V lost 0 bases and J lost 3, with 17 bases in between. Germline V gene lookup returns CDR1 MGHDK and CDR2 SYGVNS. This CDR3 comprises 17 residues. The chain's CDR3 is CASSEYVDSGWDTEAFF. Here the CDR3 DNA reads TGTGCCAGCAGTGAATATGTTGACTCAGGCTGGGACACTGAAGCTTTCTTT.

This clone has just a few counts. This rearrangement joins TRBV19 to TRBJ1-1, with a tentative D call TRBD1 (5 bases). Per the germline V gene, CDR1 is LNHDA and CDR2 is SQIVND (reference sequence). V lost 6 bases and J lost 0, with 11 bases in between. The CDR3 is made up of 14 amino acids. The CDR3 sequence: CASRQTDLNTEAFF. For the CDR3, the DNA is TGTGCCAGTAGACAGACAGACTTGAACACTGAAGCTTTCTTT.

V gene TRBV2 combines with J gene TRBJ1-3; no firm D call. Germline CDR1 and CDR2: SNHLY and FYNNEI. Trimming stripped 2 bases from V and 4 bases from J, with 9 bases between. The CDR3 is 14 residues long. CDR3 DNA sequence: TGTGCCAGCAGTGAACAAACAACCGGAAACACCATATATTTT. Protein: CASSEQTTGNTIYF.

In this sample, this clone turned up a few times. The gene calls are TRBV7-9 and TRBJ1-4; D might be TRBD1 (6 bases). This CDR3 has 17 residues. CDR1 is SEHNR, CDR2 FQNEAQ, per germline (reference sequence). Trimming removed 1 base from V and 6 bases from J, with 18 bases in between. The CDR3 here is CASSLEGQSDRDEKLFF. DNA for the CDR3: TGTGCCAGCAGCTTAGAAGGACAGTCCGATCGGGATGAAAAACTGTTTTTT.

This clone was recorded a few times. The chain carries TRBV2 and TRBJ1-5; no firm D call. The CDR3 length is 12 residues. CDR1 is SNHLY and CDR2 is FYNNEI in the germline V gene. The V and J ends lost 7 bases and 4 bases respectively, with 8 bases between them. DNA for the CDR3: TGTGCCAGCACTCCAGGTAATCAGCCCCAGCATTTT. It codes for CASTPGNQPQHF.

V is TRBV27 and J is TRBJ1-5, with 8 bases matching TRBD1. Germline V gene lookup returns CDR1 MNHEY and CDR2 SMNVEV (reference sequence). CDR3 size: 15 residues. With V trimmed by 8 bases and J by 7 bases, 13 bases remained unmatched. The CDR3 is CASRGTGGLLQPQHF. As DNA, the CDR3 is TGTGCCAGCCGCGGCACAGGGGGACTCTTGCAGCCCCAGCATTTT.

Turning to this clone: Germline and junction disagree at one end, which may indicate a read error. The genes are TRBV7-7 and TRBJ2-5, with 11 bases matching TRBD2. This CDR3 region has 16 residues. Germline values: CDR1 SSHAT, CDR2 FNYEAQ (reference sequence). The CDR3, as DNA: TGTGCTAGCAGCAGCGCAACTAGCGGGGGAGGAGAGACCCAGTACTTC. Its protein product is CASSSATSGGGETQYF.

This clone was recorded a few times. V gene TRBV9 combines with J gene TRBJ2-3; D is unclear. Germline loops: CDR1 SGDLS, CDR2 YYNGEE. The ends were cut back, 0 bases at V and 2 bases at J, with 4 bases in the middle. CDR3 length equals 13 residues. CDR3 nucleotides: TGTGCCAGCAGCGTAGTCCCCACAGATACGCAGTATTTT. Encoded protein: CASSVVPTDTQYF.

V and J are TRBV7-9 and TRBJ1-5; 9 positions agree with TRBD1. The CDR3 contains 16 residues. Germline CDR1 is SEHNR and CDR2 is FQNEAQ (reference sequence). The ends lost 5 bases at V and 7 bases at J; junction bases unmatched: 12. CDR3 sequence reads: CASSLSGQGQGQPQHF. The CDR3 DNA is TGTGCCAGCAGCCTAAGTGGACAGGGGCAAGGACAGCCCCAGCATTTT.

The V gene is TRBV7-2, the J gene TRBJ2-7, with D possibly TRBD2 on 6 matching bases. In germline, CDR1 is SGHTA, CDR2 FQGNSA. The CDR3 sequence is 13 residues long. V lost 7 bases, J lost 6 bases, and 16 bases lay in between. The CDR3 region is CASTGLIAGEQYF. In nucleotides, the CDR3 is TGTGCCAGCACCGGACTAATCGCAGGCGAGCAGTACTTC.

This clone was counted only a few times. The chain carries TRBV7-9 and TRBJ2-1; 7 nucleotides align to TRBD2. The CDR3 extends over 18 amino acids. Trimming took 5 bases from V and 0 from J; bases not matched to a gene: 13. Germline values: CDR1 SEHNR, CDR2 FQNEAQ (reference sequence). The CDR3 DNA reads TGTGCCAGCAGCGGAGCGGGGAAAAGCCGTGGCTCCTACAATGAGCAGTTCTTC. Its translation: CASSGAGKSRGSYNEQFF.

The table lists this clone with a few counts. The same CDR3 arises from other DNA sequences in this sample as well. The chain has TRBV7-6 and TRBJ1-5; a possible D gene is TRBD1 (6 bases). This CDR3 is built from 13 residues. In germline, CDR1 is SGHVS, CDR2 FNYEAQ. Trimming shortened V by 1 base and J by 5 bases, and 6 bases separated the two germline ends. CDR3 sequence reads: CASSLDRDQPQHF. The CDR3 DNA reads TGTGCCAGCAGCTTAGACAGGGATCAGCCCCAGCATTTT.

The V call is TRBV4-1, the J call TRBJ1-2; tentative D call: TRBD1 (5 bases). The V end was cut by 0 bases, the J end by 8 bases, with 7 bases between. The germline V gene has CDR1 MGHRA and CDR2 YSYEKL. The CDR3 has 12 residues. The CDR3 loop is CASSQERGGYTF. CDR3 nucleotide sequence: TGCGCCAGCAGCCAAGAGAGGGGAGGCTACACCTTC.

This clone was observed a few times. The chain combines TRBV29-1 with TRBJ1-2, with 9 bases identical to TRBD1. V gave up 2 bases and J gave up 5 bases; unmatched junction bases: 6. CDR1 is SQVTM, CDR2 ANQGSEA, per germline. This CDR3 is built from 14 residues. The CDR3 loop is CSVEKGQGGYGYTF. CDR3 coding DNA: TGCAGCGTTGAAAAGGGACAGGGTGGGTATGGCTACACCTTC.

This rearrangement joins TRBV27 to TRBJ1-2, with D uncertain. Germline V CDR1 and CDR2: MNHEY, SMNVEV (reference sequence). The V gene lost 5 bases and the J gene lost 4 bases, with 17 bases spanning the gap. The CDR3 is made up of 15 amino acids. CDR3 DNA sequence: TGTGCCAGCAGTGCCTACCATCTTGGAGGCTATGGCTACACCTTC. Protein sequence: CASSAYHLGGYGYTF.

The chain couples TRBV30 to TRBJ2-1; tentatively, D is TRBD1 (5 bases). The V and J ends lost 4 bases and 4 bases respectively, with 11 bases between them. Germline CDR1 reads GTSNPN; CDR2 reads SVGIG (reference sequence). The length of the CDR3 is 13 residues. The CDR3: CAWKGKEYNEQFF. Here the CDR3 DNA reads TGTGCCTGGAAGGGGAAGGAGTACAATGAGCAGTTCTTC.

CDR3 amino acids: CASSERTGEHEQFF. The CDR3 region has the DNA TGTGCCAGCAGTGAGAGGACAGGGGAACATGAGCAGTTCTTC. The rearrangement links TRBV2 to TRBJ2-1; 9 bases are shared with TRBD1. The CDR3 is 14 amino acids. Germline loops: CDR1 SNHLY, CDR2 FYNNEI. With 3 bases clipped from V and 8 bases from J, the junction kept 5 bases outside the gene matches.

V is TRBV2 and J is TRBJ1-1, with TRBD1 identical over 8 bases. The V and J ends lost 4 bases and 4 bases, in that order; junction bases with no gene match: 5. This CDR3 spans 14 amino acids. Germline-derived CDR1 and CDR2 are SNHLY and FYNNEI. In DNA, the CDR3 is TGTGCCAGCAGTGCACAGACAGGGGCCACTGAAGCTTTCTTT. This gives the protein CASSAQTGATEAFF.